This T cell receptor (beta chain) came from a study of T cell changes during pregnancy in multiple sclerosis. V shed 3 bases and J 5 bases; nucleotides not matched to a gene: 5. Germline V gene data show CDR1 as SGHRS and CDR2 as YFSETQ. The CDR3 covers 15 residues. The assay was immunoSEQ multiplex PCR, and TCRdb's table has in-frame clones only and misses some. The sample yields roughly 40,000 clones, 92% seen once. Sequenced material: CD8+ T cells from peripheral blood mononuclear cells, taken in the first trimester of pregnancy. The TCR comes from a female donor with multiple sclerosis, enrolled in a pregnancy study. V and J are TRBV5-1 and TRBJ2-1; the match to TRBD1 covers 10 bases. The CDR3 DNA sequence: TGCGCCAGCAGCTCGGACAGGGGGAGGGACAATGAGCAGTTCTTC. Residues: CASSSDRGRDNEQFF. Variable domain in full (rest from reference TRBV5-1 and TRBJ2-1): KAGVTQTPRYLIKTRGQQVTLSCSPISGHRSVSWYQQTPGQGLQFLFEYFSETQRNKGNFPGRFSGRQFSNSRSEMNVSTLELGDSALYLCASSSDRGRDNEQFFGPGTRLTVL.